The subject of this entry is one TCR beta chain. Its specificity is unknown. Here immunoSEQ multiplex PCR was the method, and the copy in TCRdb shows in-frame clones only, minus some. The table records 55,000 to 70,000 clones, less than 90% of them present only once. This record comes from a study of early stage breast cancer tumors. Study conclusions and caveats: Blood repertoires resembled normal breast more than tumor. Unsorted bulk genomic DNA sequencing lacked pairing and functional marker data. Compared with adjacent normal breast tissue, tumors showed 2 to 3-fold greater T cell density and higher clonality.

V dropped 3 bases and J dropped 5; count of bases not matched to a gene: 9. CDR3 length: 16 amino acids. The germline V gene has CDR1 SGHDN and CDR2 FVKESK. The genes are TRBV14 and TRBJ2-1; 8 bases fit TRBD1. Material for sequencing was blood. The TCR was taken from a person aged 35-49 years with breast cancer. CDR3 residues: CASSHESGTGHNEQFF. CDR3 nucleotide sequence: TGTGCCAGCAGCCACGAATCGGGGACAGGCCACAATGAGCAGTTCTTC.